The source of this T cell receptor (beta chain) is a study of cytomegalovirus exposure and HLA in healthy donors. This clone turned up a few times. The PCR used 60 Vbeta and 13 Jbeta primers. Clones were read by immunoSEQ multiplex PCR, and TCRdb kept only the in-frame ones, dropping some. The data contain around 100,000 clones, about 70% of them singletons. V lost 8 bases to trimming and J lost 0 bases, with 17 bases between them. This CDR3 has 15 residues. Germline V gene lookup returns CDR1 MNHEY and CDR2 SMNVEV (reference sequence). This sequence joins TRBV27 and TRBJ2-7, with a weak D call TRBD1 (6 bases). The sample consisted of PBMCs. The sequence came from a woman aged 40 to 50 in good health and CMV-seronegative. CDR3 nucleotide sequence: TGTGCCAGCTGTTCCTGGCAGGGGAGCTCCTACGAGCAGTACTTC. Protein: CASCSWQGSSYEQYF.